One sample yielded the 19 T cell receptor beta chains listed below, sequenced in a study of blood T cell repertoires in COVID-19. Sequenced by immunoSEQ multiplex PCR; TCRdb stores in-frame clones only, minus some. The repertoire holds some 240,000 clones, with 65% to 90% as singletons. Sequencing was done on a sample of peripheral blood. Receptors were obtained from a man aged 50-59 years with active or convalescent COVID-19.

The V and J genes are TRBV2 and TRBJ2-2, with TRBD1 matching over 7 bases. Trimming removed 8 bases from V and 3 bases from J; junction bases left unmatched: 6. This CDR3 spans 14 amino acids. Germline V lookup: CDR1 SNHLY, CDR2 FYNNEI. CDR3 in amino acids: CASAYRGDTGELFF. CDR3 sequence (DNA): TGTGCCAGCGCGTACAGGGGTGACACCGGGGAGCTGTTTTTT.

The chain carries TRBV18 and TRBJ2-7; 10 nucleotides agree with TRBD1. V lost 1 base to trimming and J lost 4 bases; unmatched junction nucleotides: 4. The CDR3 extends over 15 amino acids. The germline gives CDR1 KGHSH, CDR2 LQKENI. Written as DNA, the CDR3 is TGTGCCAGCTCACCACGCCCGGGACAGGGGTACGAGCAGTACTTC. Translation gives CASSPRPGQGYEQYF.

The chain has TRBV21-1 and TRBJ2-2; the D segment call TRBD2 is taken from the table without a DNA check. TRBV21-1 has pseudogene status. The CDR3 has 16 amino acids. The CDR3 protein is CASSKRRGRDTGELFF. DNA for the CDR3: TGTGCCAGCAGCAAAAGGAGGGGAAGGGACACCGGGGAGCTGTTTTTT.

The chain carries TRBV2 and TRBJ2-5, with 7 bases matching TRBD2. The germline V gene encodes CDR1 SNHLY and CDR2 FYNNEI. V gave up 3 bases and J gave up 3 bases; unmatched junction bases: 4. This CDR3 comprises 14 residues. The CDR3 loop reads CASSDFAGEETQYF. The CDR3 bases are TGTGCCAGCAGTGATTTTGCGGGAGAAGAGACCCAGTACTTC.

This clone showed up just once. The rearrangement joins TRBV10-2 to TRBJ1-5, with D perhaps TRBD1 (6 bases). This CDR3 contains 13 residues. Trimming took 7 bases from V and 4 from J, leaving 11 bases between them. Germline V CDR1 and CDR2: WSHSY, SAAADI. As DNA, the CDR3 is TGCGCCAGCACCCGGGACATGAATCAGCCCCAGCATTTT. As protein: CASTRDMNQPQHF.

The chain couples TRBV24-1 to TRBJ1-2, with 9 nucleotides matching TRBD1. Germline assignment: CDR1 KGHDR and CDR2 SFDVKD. There are 17 residues in the CDR3. J lost 8 bases, V lost 5 bases, and 17 bases had no gene match. The CDR3 DNA is TGTGCCACCAGTGGTCGAGACCGGGACAGGGCTCTTGAAGGCTACACCTTC. Translated: CATSGRDRDRALEGYTF.

As to this clone: This CDR3 is also generated by other DNA sequences in the sample. The rearrangement uses TRBV3-1 (or the pseudogene TRBV3-2) and TRBJ1-1; D is unclear. CDR1 and CDR2 from the germline V gene are LGHDT and YNNKEL (reference sequence). V lost 0 bases and J lost 5, with 4 bases in between. This CDR3 contains 12 residues. CDR3 amino acids: CASSQDYTEAFF. DNA for the CDR3: TGTGCCAGCAGCCAAGATTATACTGAAGCTTTCTTT.

This clone was seen once. The chain has TRBV2 and TRBJ2-1, with 10 bases lining up with TRBD2. Per germline, CDR1 SNHLY and CDR2 FYNNEI. This CDR3 is built from 14 residues. J was trimmed by 4 bases and V by 8 bases; bases with no gene match: 5. In DNA, the CDR3 is TGTGCCAGCCGGCGACTAGCGGGTTACAATGAGCAGTTCTTC. This translates into CASRRLAGYNEQFF.

The CDR3 DNA reads TGTGCCAGCAGTTTACATCCGGGACAGGGGAGTTCACCCCTCCACTTT. Translating it yields CASSLHPGQGSSPLHF. This chain links TRBV6-6 with TRBJ1-6; 10 bases line up with TRBD1. This CDR3 contains 16 residues. Germline V gives CDR1 MNHNY, CDR2 SVGAGI (reference sequence). Trimming removed 4 bases from V and 9 bases from J; junction bases left unmatched: 9.

CDR3 nucleotide sequence: TGTGCCAGCAGTTTGGGACTAGCGGTAGATGAGCAGTTCTTC. As protein: CASSLGLAVDEQFF. The rearrangement joins TRBV27 to TRBJ2-1; the match to TRBD2 covers 11 bases. With V trimmed by 3 bases and J by 8 bases, 3 bases remained unmatched. This CDR3 comprises 14 residues. Germline V gene data show CDR1 as MNHEY and CDR2 as SMNVEV (reference sequence).

V is TRBV7-9 and J is TRBJ2-5; the D gene is possibly TRBD2 (5 bases). V lost 3 bases, J lost 2 bases, and 22 bases lay in between. Germline CDR1 SEHNR, CDR2 FQNEAQ (reference sequence). This CDR3 comprises 18 residues. The CDR3 loop reads CASSLGFEAGLKQETQYF. The CDR3 coding sequence is TGTGCCAGCAGCTTGGGGTTTGAGGCGGGCCTCAAACAAGAGACCCAGTACTTC.

The V and J genes are TRBV9 and TRBJ2-3, with TRBD2 identical over 10 bases. The germline V gene has CDR1 SGDLS and CDR2 YYNGEE. The V and J ends lost 3 bases and 3 bases, in that order; junction bases with no gene match: 7. This CDR3 region has 16 residues. The CDR3 DNA is TGTGCCAGCAGCGATTGGACTAGCGGACAAACAGATACGCAGTATTTT. It is translated as CASSDWTSGQTDTQYF.

In its sample, this clone was seen a few times. The rearrangement uses TRBV7-2 and TRBJ2-3, with 10 positions matching TRBD2. This CDR3 contains 17 residues. In germline, CDR1 is SGHTA, CDR2 FQGNSA. The V gene end was trimmed by 1 base and the J gene end by 4 bases; junction bases not matched to a gene: 8. The CDR3 DNA reads TGTGCCAGCAGCTTAGGGCGGAGCGGGGGGGGTCCAGATACGCAGTATTTT. Protein product: CASSLGRSGGGPDTQYF.

The rearrangement links TRBV7-9 to TRBJ1-1; D is ambiguous. The ends were cut back, 6 bases at V and 0 bases at J, with 8 bases in the middle. In germline, CDR1 is SEHNR, CDR2 FQNEAQ (reference sequence). The CDR3 is 13 residues long. The CDR3 spells CASSPQVNTEAFF. The CDR3 DNA reads TGTGCCAGCAGTCCCCAGGTGAACACTGAAGCTTTCTTT.

The CDR3 DNA reads TGTGCCAGCAGTTCCCTGGTAGGAGGGAGACAAGGCTACGAGCAGTACTTC. Translation gives CASSSLVGGRQGYEQYF. The J gene is TRBJ2-7, the V gene TRBV27; TRBD2 might be the D (6 bases). Per germline, CDR1 MNHEY and CDR2 SMNVEV (reference sequence). The CDR3 contains 17 residues. V was cut by 4 bases and J by 3 bases, with 22 bases left in between.

J is TRBJ2-3 and V is TRBV5-1, with 10 bases that match TRBD1. J gave up 1 base and V 3 bases, and 2 bases lay outside the gene matches. The CDR3 covers 15 residues. Germline assignment: CDR1 SGHRS and CDR2 YFSETQ. The CDR3 nucleotides are TGCGCCAGCAGCTGGGGGACAGGGGGCACAGATACGCAGTATTTT. It encodes CASSWGTGGTDTQYF.

V usage is TRBV7-2 and J usage is TRBJ1-1; 7 positions match TRBD1. Looked up from germline, CDR1 is SGHTA and CDR2 is FQGNSA. CDR3 length equals 14 residues. V gave up 5 bases and J gave up 4 bases; unmatched junction bases: 7. CDR3 nucleotide sequence: TGTGCCAGCAGCGTGGGACAGAGGCGCACTGAAGCTTTCTTT. Translated, it gives CASSVGQRRTEAFF.

The chain couples TRBV4-3 to TRBJ2-1, with 11 nucleotides matching TRBD2. This CDR3 has 16 amino acids. Germline loops: CDR1 LGHNA, CDR2 YSLEER. V lost 1 base, J lost 9 bases, and 8 bases stayed unmatched. The CDR3 is CASSQGGGLADSEQFF. In DNA form, the CDR3 reads TGCGCCAGCAGCCAAGGGGGGGGACTAGCGGACAGTGAGCAGTTCTTC.

V gene TRBV19 combines with J gene TRBJ2-5; possibly TRBD1 for D (5 bases). Trimming took 6 bases from V and 2 from J, leaving 10 bases between them. CDR3 size: 13 residues. From germline, CDR1 is LNHDA and CDR2 SQIVND (reference sequence). The CDR3 bases are TGTGCCAGTAGCCGACAGCCGCAAGAGACCCAGTACTTC. It codes for CASSRQPQETQYF.